A selection of T cell receptor beta chains follows, all from one sample in a study of CD8+ T cells in alopecia areata. Clones were sequenced by immunoSEQ multiplex PCR, and TCRdb holds only the in-frame ones, with some missing. The repertoire holds around 160,000 clones, with roughly 60% as singletons. Sequenced material: CD4+ T cells sorted from blood, taken at week 24, from a patient treated with tofacitinib. The receptor set was obtained from a human donor with alopecia areata. CDR3s include the opening cysteine and the closing phenylalanine or tryptophan. A D gene is named only where the DNA matches it firmly. Clone size is shown for a subset of rows, as once, few, many or a class of expanded clone.

D gene | J gene | clone size | V gene | CDR3 DNA | CDR3 protein
TRBD2 | TRBJ2-7 | . | TRBV4-1 | TGCGCCAGCAGCCAAGATCGTGGTAGCGGGGGAAGTTTACCCTACGAGCAGTACTTC | CASSQDRGSGGSLPYEQYF
TRBD1 | TRBJ2-2 | . | TRBV4-1 | TGCGCCAGCAGCCAACCCTCGGACAGGGGTTTTACCGGGGAGCTGTTTTTT | CASSQPSDRGFTGELFF
TRBD2 | TRBJ2-6 | . | TRBV5-5 | TGTGCCAGCAGCTCAGCGGGGTACTCTGGGGCCAACGTCCTGACTTTC | CASSSAGYSGANVLTF
. | TRBJ1-6 | . | TRBV7-9 | TGTGCCAGCAGCTTGGTCTCCAGTGAGACTTCACCCCTCCACTTT | CASSLVSSETSPLHF
. | TRBJ1-2 | few | TRBV7-9 | TGTGCCAGCAGCTTCCGTGATGGCTACACCTTC | CASSFRDGYTF
. | TRBJ2-1 | once | TRBV5-1 | TGCGCCAGCAGCTTAACCGGGGAACCCTACAATGAGCAGTTCTTC | CASSLTGEPYNEQFF
. | TRBJ2-2 | . | TRBV5-1 | TGCGCCAGCAGCGTCAACACCGGGGAGCTGTTTTTT | CASSVNTGELFF
. | TRBJ2-4 | . | TRBV4-2 | TGTGCCAGCAGCCAAGATCCCCAGGTTCCCATTCAGTACTTC | CASSQDPQVPIQYF
. | TRBJ2-2 | few | TRBV4-1 | TGCGCCAGCAGCCCGGGACTCCGGAACACCGGGGAGCTGTTTTTT | CASSPGLRNTGELFF
. | TRBJ1-2 | . | TRBV7-3 | TGTGCCAGCGCGAACGCTCCTAACTATGGCTACACCTTC | CASANAPNYGYTF
TRBD1 | TRBJ1-1 | . | TRBV30 | TGTGCCTGGAGTGTACCTAGGGGGCTAACTGAAGCTTTCTTT | CAWSVPRGLTEAFF
. | TRBJ2-1 | . | TRBV6-5 | TGTGCCAGCAGTTATCAGGGACTCAGGGATGAGCAGTTCTTC | CASSYQGLRDEQFF
TRBD1 | TRBJ2-2 | . | TRBV25-1 | TGTGCCAGCCCGGACAGGACGAACACCGGGGAGCTGTTTTTT | CASPDRTNTGELFF
. | TRBJ2-7 | . | TRBV29-1 | TGCAGCGTTGTCTCCTCCTACGAGCAGTACTTC | CSVVSSYEQYF
. | TRBJ2-5 | . | TRBV7-8 | TGTGCCAGCAGCTTAGGTCTTGAGACCCAGTACTTC | CASSLGLETQYF
. | TRBJ1-6 | . | TRBV27 | TGTGCCAGCAGTTTTAGCGGGACACCCAATTCACCCCTCCACTTT | CASSFSGTPNSPLHF
. | TRBJ2-5 | few | TRBV29-1 | TGCAGCGTTGTAGGGACCCAAGAGACCCAGTACTTC | CSVVGTQETQYF
. | TRBJ2-3 | . | TRBV4-2 | TGTGCCAGCAGCCAAGGGCTAGCTTTGGATACGCAGTATTTT | CASSQGLALDTQYF
. | TRBJ2-1 | . | TRBV30 | TGTGCCTGGAGCAGGGGTTACGGTGAGCAGTTCTTC | CAWSRGYGEQFF
TRBD1 | TRBJ2-7 | few | TRBV29-1 | TGCAGCGTTGAAGATCCTTTCGGACAGGGTCGAGAGCAGTACTTC | CSVEDPFGQGREQYF
. | TRBJ2-5 | . | TRBV29-1 | TGCAGCGTGGAGGCAATACAGGGTATTGGAGAGACCCAGTACTTC | CSVEAIQGIGETQYF
TRBD1 | TRBJ2-3 | . | TRBV7-9 | TGTGCCAGCAGCCTGGGACAGGGCCTAACAGATACGCAGTATTTT | CASSLGQGLTDTQYF
. | TRBJ2-7 | . | TRBV2 | TGTGCCAGCAGCCAGGAAACCTACGAGCAGTACTTC | CASSQETYEQYF
TRBD1 | TRBJ2-7 | . | TRBV7-8 | TGTGCCAGCAGCTGGACAGGGGCTAGGGCCGAGCAGTACTTC | CASSWTGARAEQYF
TRBD1 | TRBJ1-1 | . | TRBV29-1 | TGCAGCGTTGATCCAGGGGGCTTGGACACTGAAGCTTTCTTT | CSVDPGGLDTEAFF
TRBD1 | TRBJ2-2 | . | TRBV4-1 | TGCGCCAGCAAGTTAATGGGACAGGGCAAACTCGACGGGGAGCTGTTTTTT | CASKLMGQGKLDGELFF
. | TRBJ2-7 | . | TRBV10-3 | TGTGCCATCAGGGGGGACTCCAGCTCCTACGAGCAGTACTTC | CAIRGDSSSYEQYF
. | TRBJ2-6 | . | TRBV4-1 | TGCGCCAGCAGCCAATTAACCACGGGCGGGACCTCCTGGGCCAACGTCCTGACTTTC | CASSQLTTGGTSWANVLTF
. | TRBJ2-3 | . | TRBV29-1 | TGCAGCGCTGCTTCAGGGGGGGGCACAGATACGCAGTATTTT | CSAASGGGTDTQYF
TRBD2 | TRBJ2-7 | . | TRBV2 | TGTGCCAGCAGTGATCTGCCTAGCGGGCGTCCTAGCTCCTACGAGCAGTACTTC | CASSDLPSGRPSSYEQYF
. | TRBJ2-3 | . | TRBV6-5 | TGTGCCAGCACCCCACTGGGGCAGAGCACAGATACGCAGTATTTT | CASTPLGQSTDTQYF
. | TRBJ1-1 | few | TRBV5-4 | TGTGCCAGCAGCAGGGGCTCAGGGGAAACTGAAGCTTTCTTT | CASSRGSGETEAFF
. | TRBJ2-5 | few | TRBV7-2 | TGTGCCAGCAGCCCCTTGCTCCACCCCGCGGAGACCCAGTACTTC | CASSPLLHPAETQYF
. | TRBJ2-6 | . | TRBV29-1 | TGCAGCGTCCGCCACACTATAACTGGGGCCAACGTCCTGACTTTC | CSVRHTITGANVLTF
TRBD1 | TRBJ1-6 | . | TRBV30 | TGTGCCTGGAGTCCGTTGCGGGACAATGCAGGGACAGCAAATTCACCCCTCCACTTT | CAWSPLRDNAGTANSPLHF
. | TRBJ1-2 | many | TRBV29-1 | TGCAGCGTCCCGGAGATCGACACCTCATCGGGCTACACCTTC | CSVPEIDTSSGYTF